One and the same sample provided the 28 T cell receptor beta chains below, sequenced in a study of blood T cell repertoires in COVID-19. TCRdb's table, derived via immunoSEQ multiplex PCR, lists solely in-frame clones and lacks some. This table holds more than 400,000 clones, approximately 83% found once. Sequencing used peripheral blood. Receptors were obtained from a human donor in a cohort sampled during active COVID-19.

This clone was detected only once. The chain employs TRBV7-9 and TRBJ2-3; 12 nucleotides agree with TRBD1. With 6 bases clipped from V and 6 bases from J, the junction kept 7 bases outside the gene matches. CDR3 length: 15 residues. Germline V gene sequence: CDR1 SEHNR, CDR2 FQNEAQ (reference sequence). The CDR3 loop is CASRRDRGLGDTQYF. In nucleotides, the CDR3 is TGTGCCAGCAGGAGGGACAGGGGGCTAGGTGATACGCAGTATTTT.

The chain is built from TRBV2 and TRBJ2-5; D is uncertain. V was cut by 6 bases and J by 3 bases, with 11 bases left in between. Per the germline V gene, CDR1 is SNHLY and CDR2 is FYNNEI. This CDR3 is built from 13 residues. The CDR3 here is CASSLDAEETQYF. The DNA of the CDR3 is TGTGCCAGCAGCCTCGATGCGGAAGAGACCCAGTACTTC.

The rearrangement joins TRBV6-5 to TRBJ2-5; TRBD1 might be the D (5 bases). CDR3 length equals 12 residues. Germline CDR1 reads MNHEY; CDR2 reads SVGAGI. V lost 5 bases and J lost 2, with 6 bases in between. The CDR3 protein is CASSQGQETQYF. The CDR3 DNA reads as TGTGCCAGCAGTCAGGGTCAAGAGACCCAGTACTTC.

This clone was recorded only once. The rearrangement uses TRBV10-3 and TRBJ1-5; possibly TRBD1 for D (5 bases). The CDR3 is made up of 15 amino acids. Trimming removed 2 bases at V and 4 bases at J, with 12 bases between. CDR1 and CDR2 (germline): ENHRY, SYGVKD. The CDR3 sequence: CAISEQGAENQPQHF. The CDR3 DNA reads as TGTGCCATCAGTGAGCAAGGGGCCGAAAATCAGCCCCAGCATTTT.

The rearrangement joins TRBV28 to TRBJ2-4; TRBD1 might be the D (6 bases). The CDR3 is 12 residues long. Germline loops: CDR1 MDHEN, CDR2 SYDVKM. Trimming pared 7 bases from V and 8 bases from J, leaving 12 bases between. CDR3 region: CASKGVTDIQYF. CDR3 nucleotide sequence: TGTGCCAGCAAGGGGGTCACGGACATTCAGTACTTC.

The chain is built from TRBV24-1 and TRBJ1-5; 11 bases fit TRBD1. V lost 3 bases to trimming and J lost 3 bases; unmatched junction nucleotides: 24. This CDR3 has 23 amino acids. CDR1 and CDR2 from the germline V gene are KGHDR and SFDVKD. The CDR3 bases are TGTGCCACCAGTGATGGGGTAGTCAGTTATACAGGGACAGGGGGGATTCTCAATCAGCCCCAGCATTTT. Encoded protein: CATSDGVVSYTGTGGILNQPQHF.

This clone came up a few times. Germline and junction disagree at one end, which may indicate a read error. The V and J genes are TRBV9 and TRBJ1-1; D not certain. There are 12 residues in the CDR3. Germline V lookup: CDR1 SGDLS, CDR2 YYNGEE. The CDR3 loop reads CASSVGNSEAFF. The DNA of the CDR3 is TGTGCCAGCAGCGTAGGGAACAGTGAAGCTTTCTTT.

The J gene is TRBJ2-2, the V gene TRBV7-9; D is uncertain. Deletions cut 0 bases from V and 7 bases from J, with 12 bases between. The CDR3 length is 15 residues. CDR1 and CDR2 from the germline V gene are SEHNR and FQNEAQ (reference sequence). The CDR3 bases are TGTGCCAGCAGCTTAGCTGTCCTTTCGGGCGGGGAGCTGTTTTTT. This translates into CASSLAVLSGGELFF.

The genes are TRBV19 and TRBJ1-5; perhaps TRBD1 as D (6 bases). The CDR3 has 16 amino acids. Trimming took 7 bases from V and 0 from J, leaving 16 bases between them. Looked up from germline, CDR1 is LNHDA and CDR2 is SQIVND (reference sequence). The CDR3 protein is CASNPGHLYSNQPQHF. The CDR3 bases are TGTGCCAGTAACCCGGGACACCTTTATAGCAATCAGCCCCAGCATTTT. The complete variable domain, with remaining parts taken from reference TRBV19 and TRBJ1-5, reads DGGITQSPKYLFRKEGQNVTLSCEQNLNHDAMYWYRQDPGQGLRLIYYSQIVNDFQKGDIAEGYSVSREKKESFPLTVTSAQKNPTAFYLCASNPGHLYSNQPQHFGDGTRLSIL.

This chain's CDR3 is CASSGYRDGEQYF. The CDR3, as DNA: TGTGCCAGCAGCGGATACAGGGACGGGGAGCAGTACTTC. The chain uses TRBV11-3 and TRBJ2-7, with a weak D call TRBD1 (6 bases). The germline V gene encodes CDR1 SGHNT and CDR2 YENEEA. Trimming took off 5 bases at V and 7 bases at J, with 15 bases between the two ends. The CDR3 totals 13 residues.

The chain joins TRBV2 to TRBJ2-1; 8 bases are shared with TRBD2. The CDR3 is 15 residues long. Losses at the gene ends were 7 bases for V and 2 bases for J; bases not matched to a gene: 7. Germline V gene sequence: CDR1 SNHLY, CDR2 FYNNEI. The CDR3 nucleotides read TGTGCCAGCAAGCCACTAGCGGTAGCCTACAATGAGCAGTTCTTC. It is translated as CASKPLAVAYNEQFF.

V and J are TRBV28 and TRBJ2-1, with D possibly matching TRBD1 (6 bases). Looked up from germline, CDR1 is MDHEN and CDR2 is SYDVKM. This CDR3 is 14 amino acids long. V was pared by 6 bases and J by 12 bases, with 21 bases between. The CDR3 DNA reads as TGTGCCAGCAGCCTGAAACCCGACTGGGGGCGGCAGTTCTTC. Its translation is CASSLKPDWGRQFF.

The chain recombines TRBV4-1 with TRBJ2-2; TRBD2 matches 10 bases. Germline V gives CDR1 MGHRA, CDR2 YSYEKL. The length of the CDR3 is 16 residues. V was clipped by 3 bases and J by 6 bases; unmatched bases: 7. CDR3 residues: CASSQDIAGGPGELFF. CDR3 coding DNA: TGCGCCAGCAGCCAGGACATAGCGGGAGGTCCCGGGGAGCTGTTTTTT.

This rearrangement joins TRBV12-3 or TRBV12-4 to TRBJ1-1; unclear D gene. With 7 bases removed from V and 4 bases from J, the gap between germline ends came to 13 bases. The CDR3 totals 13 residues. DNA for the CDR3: TGTGCCAGCACCGAGGGTGGGATCACTGAAGCTTTCTTT. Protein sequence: CASTEGGITEAFF.

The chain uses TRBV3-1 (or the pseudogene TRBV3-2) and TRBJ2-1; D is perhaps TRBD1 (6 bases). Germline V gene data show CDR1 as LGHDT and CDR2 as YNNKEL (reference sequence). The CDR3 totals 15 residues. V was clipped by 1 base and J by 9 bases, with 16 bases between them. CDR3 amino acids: CASSQAISGAREQFF. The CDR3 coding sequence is TGTGCCAGCAGCCAAGCGATTTCAGGGGCCCGTGAGCAGTTCTTC.

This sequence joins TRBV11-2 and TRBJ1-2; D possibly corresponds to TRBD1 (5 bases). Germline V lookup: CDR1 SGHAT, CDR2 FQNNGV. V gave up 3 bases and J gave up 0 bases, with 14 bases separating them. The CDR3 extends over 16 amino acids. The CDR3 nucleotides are TGTGCCAGCAGCTTGGCGCGAGAACAGGCTAACTATGGCTACACCTTC. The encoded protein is CASSLAREQANYGYTF.

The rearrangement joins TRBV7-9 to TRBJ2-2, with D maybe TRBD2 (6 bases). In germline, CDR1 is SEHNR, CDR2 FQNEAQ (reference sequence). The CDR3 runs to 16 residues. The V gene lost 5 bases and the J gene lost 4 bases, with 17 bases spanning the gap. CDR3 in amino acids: CASSPPASVSTGELFF. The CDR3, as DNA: TGTGCCAGCAGCCCACCAGCTAGCGTTAGCACCGGGGAGCTGTTTTTT.

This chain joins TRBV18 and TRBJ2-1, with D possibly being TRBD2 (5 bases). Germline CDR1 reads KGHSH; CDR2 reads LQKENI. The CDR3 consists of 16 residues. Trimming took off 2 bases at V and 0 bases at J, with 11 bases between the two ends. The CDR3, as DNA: TGTGCCAGCTCACCAGTTGGGGAGTCCTCCTACAATGAGCAGTTCTTC. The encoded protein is CASSPVGESSYNEQFF.

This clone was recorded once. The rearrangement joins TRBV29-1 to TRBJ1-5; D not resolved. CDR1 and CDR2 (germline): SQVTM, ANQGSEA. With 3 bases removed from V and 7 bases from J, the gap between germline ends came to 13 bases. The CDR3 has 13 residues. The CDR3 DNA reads TGCAGCGTTGAGCGCGGGGTGGGCCAGCCCCAGCATTTT. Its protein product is CSVERGVGQPQHF.

In DNA form, the CDR3 reads TGTGCCAGCAGTTTCAACGGGGGGGCTCCGGCTTTCTTT. It yields the protein CASSFNGGAPAFF. V is TRBV6-5 and J is TRBJ1-1; TRBD1 is a possible D gene (6 bases). The CDR3 sequence is 13 residues long. CDR1 MNHEY and CDR2 SVGAGI come from the germline V gene. V dropped 4 bases and J dropped 11 bases, with 17 bases sitting between them.

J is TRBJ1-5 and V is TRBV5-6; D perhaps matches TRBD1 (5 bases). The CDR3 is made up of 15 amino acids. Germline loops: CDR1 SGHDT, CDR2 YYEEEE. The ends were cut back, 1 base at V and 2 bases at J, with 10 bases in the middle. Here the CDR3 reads CASSLSGRGNQPQHF. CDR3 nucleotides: TGTGCCAGCAGCTTGTCCGGCAGGGGCAATCAGCCCCAGCATTTT. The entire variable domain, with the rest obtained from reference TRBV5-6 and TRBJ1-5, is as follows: DAGVTQSPTHLIKTRGQQVTLRCSPKSGHDTVSWYQQALGQGPQFIFQYYEEEERQRGNFPDRFSGHQFPNYSSELNVNALLLGDSALYLCASSLSGRGNQPQHFGDGTRLSIL.

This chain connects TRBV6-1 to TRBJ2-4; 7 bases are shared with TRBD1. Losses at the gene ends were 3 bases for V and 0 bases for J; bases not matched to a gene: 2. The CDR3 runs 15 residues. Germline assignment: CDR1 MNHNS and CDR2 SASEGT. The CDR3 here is CASSDAGGAKNIQYF. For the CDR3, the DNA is TGTGCCAGCAGTGACGCAGGGGGAGCCAAAAACATTCAGTACTTC.

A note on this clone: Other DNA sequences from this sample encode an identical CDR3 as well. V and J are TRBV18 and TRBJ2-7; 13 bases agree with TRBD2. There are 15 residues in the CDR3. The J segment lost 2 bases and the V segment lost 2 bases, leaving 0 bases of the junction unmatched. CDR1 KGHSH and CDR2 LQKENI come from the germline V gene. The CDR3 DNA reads TGTGCCAGCTCACCAGGGACTAGCGGGACCTACGAGCAGTACTTC. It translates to CASSPGTSGTYEQYF.

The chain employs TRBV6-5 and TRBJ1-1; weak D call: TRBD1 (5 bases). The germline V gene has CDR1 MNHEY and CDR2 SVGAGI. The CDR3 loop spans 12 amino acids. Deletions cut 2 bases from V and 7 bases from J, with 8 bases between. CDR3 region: CASSYDSFEAFF. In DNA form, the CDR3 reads TGTGCCAGCAGTTACGACAGCTTTGAAGCTTTCTTT.

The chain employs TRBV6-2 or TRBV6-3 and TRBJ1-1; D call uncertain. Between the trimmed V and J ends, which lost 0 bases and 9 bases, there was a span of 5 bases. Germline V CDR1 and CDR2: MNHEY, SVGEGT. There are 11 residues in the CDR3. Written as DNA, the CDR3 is TGTGCCAGCAGTTACTCTCTCCAAGCTTTCTTT. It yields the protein CASSYSLQAFF.

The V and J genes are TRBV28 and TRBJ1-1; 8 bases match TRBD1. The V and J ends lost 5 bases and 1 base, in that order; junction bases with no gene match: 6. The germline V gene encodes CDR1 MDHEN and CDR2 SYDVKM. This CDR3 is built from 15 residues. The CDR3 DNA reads TGTGCCAGCAGTCCTTCGGACAGGGCGAACACTGAAGCTTTCTTT. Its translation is CASSPSDRANTEAFF.

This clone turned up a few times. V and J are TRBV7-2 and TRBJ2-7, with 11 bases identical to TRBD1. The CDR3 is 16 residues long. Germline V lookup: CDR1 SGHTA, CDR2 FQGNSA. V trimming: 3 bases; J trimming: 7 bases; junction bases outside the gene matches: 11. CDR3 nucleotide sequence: TGTGCCAGCAGCTTGCCTGGGGACAGGGGGACAAGAGAGCAGTACTTC. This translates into CASSLPGDRGTREQYF.

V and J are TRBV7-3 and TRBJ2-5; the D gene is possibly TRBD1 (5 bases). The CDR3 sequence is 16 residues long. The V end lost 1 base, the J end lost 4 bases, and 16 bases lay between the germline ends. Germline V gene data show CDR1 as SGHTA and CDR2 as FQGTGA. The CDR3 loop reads CASSLMAQGMSETQYF. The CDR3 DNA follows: TGTGCCAGCAGCTTAATGGCGCAGGGAATGTCAGAGACCCAGTACTTC.